Described below is a single TCR beta chain sequence and its context. This sample stems from a study of blood T cell repertoires in COVID-19. Turning to the study itself: Donors in the United States, Italy and Spain gave samples during acute or convalescent COVID-19. From T cells, B-cell-depleted T cells, or PBMCs came the material, which was cDNA or gDNA.

In germline, CDR1 is MNHEY, CDR2 SVGAGI. This CDR3 has 15 amino acids. The V end was cut by 6 bases, the J end by 5 bases, with 16 bases between. Authors' methods: Reference gene primer amplification gave nucleated cell count estimates. Only in-frame clones appear in the TCRdb table, and some are missing; sequencing was by immunoSEQ multiplex PCR. V and J calls and clone size follow that table, whereas D and trimming were derived from the DNA. Among about 55,000 clones listed, 90% were seen once. The sequenced material came from peripheral blood. The clonotype originates from a man aged 60 to 69 with acute or convalescent COVID-19. The rearrangement joins TRBV6-5 to TRBJ1-4; tentatively, D is TRBD1 (6 bases). CDR3 amino acids: CASRERGRGNEKLFF. The CDR3 region has the DNA TGTGCCAGCAGAGAGCGGGGGCGAGGAAATGAAAAACTGTTTTTT.